This T cell receptor beta chain is drawn from a study of OX40 agonist ivuxolimab in advanced cancers. Study-level information: The patients' treatment was ivuxolimab, an agonistic anti-OX40 (CD134) antibody.

In regard to this clone: Its antigen is undetermined.

Study-wide results and caveats: CD4+ and CD8+ blood T cells expanded clonally by week 6 at 0.1 to 3.0 mg/kg. Among the lowest levels of clonal expansion were found in partial responders at 0.1-3.0 mg/kg.

CDR1 LNHDA and CDR2 SQIVND come from the germline V gene (reference sequence). The CDR3 has 13 amino acids. The V gene lost 3 bases and the J gene lost 5 bases, with 11 bases spanning the gap. TCRdb's copy holds only in-frame clones and misses some; the assay was immunoSEQ multiplex PCR. The data show 95,000 to 150,000 clones, with approximately 92% seen just once and about 0.14% held by the top ten. Sampling times: baseline, cycle 4 day 1, cycle 7 day 1. The TCR originated in an adult with an advanced solid tumor such as melanoma, head and neck, liver or kidney cancer. The sequencing here drew on CD4+ or CD8+ T cells sorted from blood, taken in a trial of the OX40 agonist ivuxolimab. The chain carries TRBV19 and TRBJ2-7, with a tentative D call TRBD2 (5 bases). The DNA of the CDR3 is TGTGCCAGTAGTATCTCCGGTAGCGACGAGCAGTACTTC. Encoded protein: CASSISGSDEQYF.